The clone carrying this T cell receptor beta chain showed up just once. What it binds is not known. Possible read error: a much larger clone is one base away. The sample belongs to a study of blood T cells in healthy people across ages. The second PCR ran about 6 to 11 cycles with a sample-barcoded 5' primer and J-beta primers. TCRdb processed the 5' RACE reads anew with MiXCR; each CDR3 protein has one entry. The sample lists just under 900,000 distinct CDR3 sequences; under 35% were seen once. The study's findings and limits: Diversity of TCR beta correlated strongly with naive T cell percentage.

The sample consisted of blood. The sequence came from a woman aged 80 or over in good health.

In DNA form, the CDR3 reads TGTGCCAGCAGCGCTCCCCCTTCGGGGACAGATACGCGGTATTTT. As protein: CASSAPPSGTDTRYF. V and J are TRBV7-9 and TRBJ2-3; 7 bases agree with TRBD1. CDR1 and CDR2 from the germline V gene are SEHNR and FQNEAQ (reference sequence). The CDR3 is 15 amino acids.